The next 24 T cell receptor beta chains were all read from a single sample in a study of blood T cell repertoires in COVID-19. The repertoire was sequenced with immunoSEQ multiplex PCR; TCRdb's copy has only in-frame clones and lacks some. In the table there are some 190,000 clones, approximately 87% of which are singletons. Sample: peripheral blood. These TCRs come from a person between 70 and 80 years old with COVID-19, enrolled during active disease.

The rearrangement links TRBV6-6 to TRBJ2-4; maybe TRBD2 (7 bases). V lost 6 bases to trimming and J lost 0 bases, with 12 bases between them. Germline-derived CDR1 and CDR2 are MNHNY and SVGAGI (reference sequence). CDR3 size: 15 residues. This CDR3 reads CASSLGGAAKNIQYF. CDR3 sequence (DNA): TGTGCCAGCAGCCTAGGGGGGGCAGCCAAAAACATTCAGTACTTC.

J is TRBJ1-2 and V is TRBV5-1; possible D gene TRBD1, 5 bases. Deletions cut 4 bases from V and 8 bases from J, with 12 bases between. This CDR3 has 12 amino acids. Per germline, CDR1 SGHRS and CDR2 YFSETQ. CDR3 nucleotides: TGCGCCAGCAGCGCAGGGCGACGGGGCTACACCTTC. This codes for CASSAGRRGYTF.

J is TRBJ1-1 and V is TRBV5-6; 9 bases match TRBD1. J was trimmed by 8 bases and V by 4 bases; bases with no gene match: 15. The CDR3 extends over 16 amino acids. Germline values: CDR1 SGHDT, CDR2 YYEEEE. The CDR3 sequence is CASSPGTGRSSREAFF. CDR3 DNA sequence: TGTGCCAGCAGCCCGGGGACAGGGCGATCGTCCCGAGAAGCTTTCTTT. The full variable domain, rest sourced from reference TRBV5-6 and TRBJ1-1, is DAGVTQSPTHLIKTRGQQVTLRCSPKSGHDTVSWYQQALGQGPQFIFQYYEEEERQRGNFPDRFSGHQFPNYSSELNVNALLLGDSALYLCASSPGTGRSSREAFFGQGTRLTVV.

The rearrangement links TRBV7-9 to TRBJ2-7; D possibly corresponds to TRBD1 (5 bases). V lost 7 bases and J 6 bases, leaving 19 bases between the germline ends. The length of the CDR3 is 14 residues. The germline CDR1 and CDR2 sequences are SEHNR and FQNEAQ (reference sequence). CDR3 sequence (DNA): TGTGCCAGCACCCGGATAGGGGTAGGTGCCGAGCAGTACTTC. The encoded protein is CASTRIGVGAEQYF.

This clone was seen a few times. This chain joins TRBV27 and TRBJ1-2; D unclear. Looked up from germline, CDR1 is MNHEY and CDR2 is SMNVEV (reference sequence). The germline V and J ends were trimmed by 3 bases and 8 bases, with 10 bases remaining between them. There are 12 residues in the CDR3. The CDR3 DNA follows: TGTGCCAGCAGTTTCCTCGGGAGAGGCTACACCTTC. It translates to CASSFLGRGYTF.

V gene TRBV5-1 combines with J gene TRBJ1-4; no reliable D call. The CDR3 totals 14 residues. The ends were cut back, 1 base at V and 5 bases at J, with 9 bases in the middle. Germline values: CDR1 SGHRS, CDR2 YFSETQ. CDR3 sequence reads: CASSLFRGNEKLFF. The CDR3 coding sequence is TGCGCCAGCAGCTTGTTTCGAGGGAATGAAAAACTGTTTTTT.

The rearrangement joins TRBV9 to TRBJ2-5; 9 bases line up with TRBD2. This CDR3 has 14 amino acids. V trimming: 4 bases; J trimming: 7 bases; junction bases outside the gene matches: 8. The germline CDR1 and CDR2 sequences are SGDLS and YYNGEE. Here the CDR3 reads CASSLREGRGTQYF. In DNA, the CDR3 is TGTGCCAGCAGCTTGCGGGAGGGCCGCGGGACCCAGTACTTC.

The chain recombines TRBV3-1 (or the pseudogene TRBV3-2) with TRBJ1-4, with TRBD1 identical over 8 bases. CDR1 LGHDT and CDR2 YNNKEL come from the germline V gene (reference sequence). Trimming cost V 3 bases and J 7 bases; bases outside gene matches: 7. This CDR3 contains 15 residues. The CDR3 DNA reads TGTGCCAGCAGCCAGGGACAGGTAAAGAGTGAAAAACTGTTTTTT. Translation: CASSQGQVKSEKLFF.

The chain joins TRBV6-2 or TRBV6-3 to TRBJ2-2; no definite D call. V lost 4 bases to trimming and J lost 4 bases, with 10 bases between them. Looked up from germline, CDR1 is MNHEY and CDR2 is SVGEGT. This CDR3 is built from 14 residues. CDR3 coding DNA: TGTGCCAGCAGTTCCCGATACGGCACCGGGGAGCTGTTTTTT. It is translated as CASSSRYGTGELFF.

In this sample, this clone turned up once. The chain combines TRBV7-2 with TRBJ2-1; D not resolved. Trimming cost V 1 base and J 9 bases, with 13 bases left between them. Germline V gene data show CDR1 as SGHTA and CDR2 as FQGNSA. CDR3 length: 14 residues. In DNA, the CDR3 is TGTGCCAGCAGCTTAGATTGGCAGAAGTCTGAGCAGTTCTTC. Translation: CASSLDWQKSEQFF.

This chain uses TRBV28 with TRBJ1-3, with 7 nucleotides matching TRBD1. V lost 7 bases and J lost 3; bases outside the gene matches: 9. CDR1 MDHEN and CDR2 SYDVKM come from the germline V gene. The CDR3 is 15 amino acids. The CDR3 loop reads CASTDTGAGGNTIYF. The CDR3 region has the DNA TGTGCCAGCACGGATACAGGGGCAGGTGGAAACACCATATATTTT.

This clone was observed at least ten times. Mismatch with germline at one junction end may stem from a read error. This chain uses TRBV7-9 with TRBJ2-4; possibly TRBD1 for D (5 bases). This CDR3 region has 12 residues. Germline V gives CDR1 SEHNR, CDR2 FQNEAQ (reference sequence). DNA of the CDR3: TGTGCCAGCAGCTCTCACAGGCGACCCTCCTGCTTC. Its protein product is CASSSHRRPSCF.

The rearrangement uses TRBV29-1 and TRBJ2-7; 9 bases fit TRBD1. V lost 4 bases and J lost 1; bases outside the gene matches: 5. This CDR3 spans 14 amino acids. Germline V CDR1 and CDR2: SQVTM, ANQGSEA. In DNA form, the CDR3 reads TGCAGCGTTGCATCCGGGACAGGGTCCTACGAGCAGTACTTC. This encodes CSVASGTGSYEQYF.

This clone was detected only a few times. The chain employs TRBV7-2 and TRBJ2-7, with D hard to call. V gave up 5 bases and J gave up 4 bases, with 9 bases separating them. Germline-derived CDR1 and CDR2 are SGHTA and FQGNSA. This CDR3 is 12 amino acids long. The DNA for the CDR3 is TGTGCCAGCAGCGGAGCGATTTACGAGCAGTACTTC. Translating it yields CASSGAIYEQYF. The variable domain in full, completed from reference TRBV7-2 and TRBJ2-7, reads GAGVSQSPSNKVTEKGKDVELRCDPISGHTALYWYRQSLGQGLEFLIYFQGNSAPDKSGLPSDRFSAERTGGSVSTLTIQRTQQEDSAVYLCASSGAIYEQYFGPGTRLTVT.

The chain couples TRBV7-2 to TRBJ2-7; D is unclear. The CDR3 runs 11 residues. The V and J ends lost 2 bases and 5 bases respectively, with 4 bases between them. Germline-derived CDR1 and CDR2 are SGHTA and FQGNSA. The CDR3 DNA follows: TGTGCCAGCAGCTTACGTAACGAGCAGTACTTC. As protein: CASSLRNEQYF.

The chain employs TRBV19 and TRBJ2-3, with unresolved D. The ends were cut back, 5 bases at V and 1 base at J, with 7 bases in the middle. The CDR3 is 13 residues long. Per the germline V gene, CDR1 is LNHDA and CDR2 is SQIVND (reference sequence). CDR3 nucleotide sequence: TGTGCCAGTAGTGCGATCCGCACAGATACGCAGTATTTT. Its translation: CASSAIRTDTQYF.

This sequence joins TRBV11-3 and TRBJ2-3; weak D call: TRBD1 (5 bases). The CDR3 contains 15 residues. CDR1 is SGHNT and CDR2 is YENEEA in the germline V gene. The V end lost 1 base, the J end lost 4 bases, and 12 bases lay between the germline ends. This CDR3 is CASSLGASGSDTQYF. As DNA, the CDR3 is TGTGCCAGCAGCTTAGGGGCTTCAGGGTCAGATACGCAGTATTTT.

The chain links TRBV5-1 to TRBJ2-7; TRBD1 matches at 8 bases. Germline lookup yields CDR1 SGHRS and CDR2 YFSETQ. There are 17 residues in the CDR3. V was pared by 0 bases and J by 0 bases, with 8 bases of the junction left unmatched. The CDR3 protein is CASSLERTGPFSYEQYF. CDR3 nucleotide sequence: TGCGCCAGCAGCTTGGAACGGACAGGGCCTTTCTCCTACGAGCAGTACTTC.

The chain combines TRBV6-2 or TRBV6-3 with TRBJ1-2; a weak D match, TRBD1 (5 bases). Between the trimmed V and J ends, which lost 2 bases and 0 bases, there was a span of 16 bases. The CDR3 runs 17 residues. Germline V gene data show CDR1 as MNHEY and CDR2 as SVGEGT. The CDR3 nucleotides are TGTGCCAGCAGTTACGGTGGACACCTTATAGCTAACTATGGCTACACCTTC. It yields the protein CASSYGGHLIANYGYTF.

The CDR3 DNA follows: TGTGCCAGTAGTACACACAGGGGTCCTCAGCCCCAGCATTTT. This sequence encodes CASSTHRGPQPQHF. The gene calls are TRBV19 and TRBJ1-5; the match to TRBD1 covers 7 bases. The CDR3 loop spans 14 amino acids. After removal of 4 bases from V and 6 bases from J, the junction contained 6 bases not matched to a gene. Germline CDR1 is LNHDA and CDR2 is SQIVND (reference sequence).

The V and J genes are TRBV5-1 and TRBJ2-7, with a weak D call TRBD2 (5 bases). Germline CDR1 is SGHRS and CDR2 is YFSETQ. V dropped 0 bases and J dropped 7 bases, with 5 bases sitting between them. The CDR3 contains 11 residues. CDR3 in amino acids: CASSLGGEQYF. CDR3 bases: TGCGCCAGCAGCTTGGGCGGGGAGCAGTACTTC.

The gene calls are TRBV11-2 and TRBJ2-3; 9 bases fit TRBD2. The germline gives CDR1 SGHAT, CDR2 FQNNGV. The J segment lost 2 bases and the V segment lost 5 bases, leaving 8 bases of the junction unmatched. This CDR3 is 16 amino acids long. The CDR3, as DNA: TGTGCCAGCAGCGCCACCCCGGGACTAGCCACAGATACGCAGTATTTT. Amino acid sequence: CASSATPGLATDTQYF.

V usage is TRBV5-4 and J usage is TRBJ1-1; D unresolved. Trimming cost V 4 bases and J 4 bases, with 17 bases left between them. The V gene's germline CDR1 is SGHNT and CDR2 YYREEE (reference sequence). The CDR3 is 15 residues long. The DNA of the CDR3 is TGTGCCAGCAGCCAAGAGCCGGTCTTGGTCACTGAAGCTTTCTTT. Its protein product is CASSQEPVLVTEAFF. The full variable domain, rest sourced from reference TRBV5-4 and TRBJ1-1, is ETGVTQSPTHLIKTRGQQVTLRCSSQSGHNTVSWYQQALGQGPQFIFQYYREEENGRGNFPPRFSGLQFPNYSSELNVNALELDDSALYLCASSQEPVLVTEAFFGQGTRLTVV.

The rearrangement uses TRBV10-3 and TRBJ1-6; no firm D call. V lost 0 bases and J 7 bases, leaving 4 bases between the germline ends. CDR3 length equals 13 residues. The germline CDR1 and CDR2 sequences are ENHRY and SYGVKD. For the CDR3, the DNA is TGTGCCATCAGTGAGTCGAGGAATTCACCCCTCCACTTT. Translating gives CAISESRNSPLHF.